The source of this TCR beta chain is a study of T-cell reconstitution after alpha-beta-depleted transplantation in children (dated by TCRdb to the mid-2010s). Study-wide context: Using TCR repertoire profiling, the study followed T-cell immune reconstitution in a quantitative way in children after TCRalphabeta/CD19-depleted allogeneic hematopoietic cell transplantation.

The germline V gene encodes CDR1 SGDLS and CDR2 YYNGEE. The CDR3 has 15 amino acids, counting the end cysteine and phenylalanine. Left in the record is the CDR3 DNA by itself, 45 bases read in frame from the first base. The germline ends are 11 bases apart after V is trimmed by 0 bases and J by 5 bases. What this sample's treatment or condition label stands for: allogeneic hematopoietic cell transplantation with graft depleted of TCRalphabeta T cells and CD19 B cells. The transplant recipients were children given TCRalphabeta/CD19-depleted allogeneic hematopoietic cell grafts. This clonotype came up many times. Its antigen specificity is not known. The record has no base qualities; no much larger clone is one base away. Library preparation was by PCR. Sequencer: Illumina HiSeq 2500. To normalize quantification of the TCRbeta repertoire, the TCR libraries were built with molecular barcoding that relied on unique molecular identifiers. The public reads were reprocessed in TCRdb via fastp at Q25 and MiXCR, keeping in-frame beta chains. Identical CDR3 proteins give one entry, which carries the most common genes and DNA. For this sample there are about 260,000 distinct CDR3 sequences; around 10% appear just once. The top ten clonotypes cover about 20% of the sample.

On the study overall, not on this receptor specifically: The apparently early recovery of alphabetaT-cell counts about two months after transplant reportedly depended on only several hundred rapidly expanded clones that came from non-depleted graft cells. The frequencies of hyperexpanded clones fell over the following months, and after one year, T-cell counts and TCRbeta diversity were mostly attributed to newly produced T cells. The high TCRbeta diversity at day 60 in some patients was ascribed to recipient T cells and intrathymic progenitors that had survived conditioning.

The chain uses TRBV9 and TRBJ2-2; the D gene cannot be resolved reliably. The source of this sequence is a male patient between 2 and 10 years old who had a stem cell transplant for chronic granulomatous disease, so the T cells may come from the graft donor. The specimen was peripheral blood, collected 180 days after TCRalphabeta/CD19-depleted stem cell transplant. The encoded CDR3 is CASSVELTETGELFF. The DNA sequence is as follows: TGTGCCAGCAGCGTAGAACTGACCGAAACCGGGGAGCTGTTTTTT.